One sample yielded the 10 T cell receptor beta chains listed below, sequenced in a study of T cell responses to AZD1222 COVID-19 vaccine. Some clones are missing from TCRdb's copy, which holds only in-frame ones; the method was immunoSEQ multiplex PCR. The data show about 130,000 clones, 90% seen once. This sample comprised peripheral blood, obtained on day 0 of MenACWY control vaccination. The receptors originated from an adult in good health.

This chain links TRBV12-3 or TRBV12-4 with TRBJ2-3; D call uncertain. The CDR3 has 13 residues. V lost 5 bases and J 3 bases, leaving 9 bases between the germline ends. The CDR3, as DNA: TGTGCCAGCAGTCCCCGATGGACAGATACGCAGTATTTT. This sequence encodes CASSPRWTDTQYF.

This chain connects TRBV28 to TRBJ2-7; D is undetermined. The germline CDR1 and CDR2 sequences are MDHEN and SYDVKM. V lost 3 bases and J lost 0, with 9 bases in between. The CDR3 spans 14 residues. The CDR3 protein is CASSFLTNSYEQYF. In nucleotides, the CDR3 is TGTGCCAGCAGTTTTTTGACAAACTCCTACGAGCAGTACTTC.

CDR3 in DNA: TGTGCCAGCAGTGAATTGGACAGGGGCCCTAACGCCGGGGAGCTGTTTTTT. It codes for CASSELDRGPNAGELFF. V usage is TRBV25-1 and J usage is TRBJ2-2; 9 bases line up with TRBD1. CDR3 length: 17 residues. V lost 1 base and J lost 6; bases outside the gene matches: 9. The germline V gene encodes CDR1 MGHDK and CDR2 SYGVNS.

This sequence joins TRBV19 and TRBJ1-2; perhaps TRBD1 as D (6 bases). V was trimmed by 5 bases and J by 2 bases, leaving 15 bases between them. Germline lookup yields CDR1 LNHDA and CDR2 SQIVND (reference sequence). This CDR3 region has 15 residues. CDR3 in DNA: TGTGCCAGTAGTGAACAGGGAAATTCAAACTATGGCTACACCTTC. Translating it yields CASSEQGNSNYGYTF.

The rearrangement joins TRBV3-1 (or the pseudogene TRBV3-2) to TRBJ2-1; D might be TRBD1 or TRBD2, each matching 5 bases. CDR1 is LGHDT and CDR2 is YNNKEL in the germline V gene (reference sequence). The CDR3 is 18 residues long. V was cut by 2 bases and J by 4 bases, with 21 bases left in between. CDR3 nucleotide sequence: TGTGCCAGCAGCCAAACGATCACGTTGAGGGACGTATACAATGAGCAGTTCTTC. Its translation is CASSQTITLRDVYNEQFF.

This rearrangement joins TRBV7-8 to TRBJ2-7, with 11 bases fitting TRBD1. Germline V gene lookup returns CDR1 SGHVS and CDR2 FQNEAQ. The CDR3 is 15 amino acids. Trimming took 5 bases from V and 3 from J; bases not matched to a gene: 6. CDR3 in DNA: TGTGCCAGCAGCCCCGGGACAGGGGGGGTCTACGAGCAGTACTTC. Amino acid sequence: CASSPGTGGVYEQYF.

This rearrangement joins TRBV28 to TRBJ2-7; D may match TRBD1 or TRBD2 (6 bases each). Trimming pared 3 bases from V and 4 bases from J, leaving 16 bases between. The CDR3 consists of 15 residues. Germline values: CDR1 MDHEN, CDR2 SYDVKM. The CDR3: CASSFLGGREYEQYF. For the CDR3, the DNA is TGTGCCAGCAGTTTTTTGGGGGGCAGGGAGTACGAGCAGTACTTC.

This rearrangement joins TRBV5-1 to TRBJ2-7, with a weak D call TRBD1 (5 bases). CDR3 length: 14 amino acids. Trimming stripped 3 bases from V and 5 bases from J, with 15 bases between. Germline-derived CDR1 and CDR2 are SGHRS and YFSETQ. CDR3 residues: CASSWAGRWDEQYF. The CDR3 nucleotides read TGCGCCAGCAGCTGGGCAGGGCGGTGGGACGAGCAGTACTTC.

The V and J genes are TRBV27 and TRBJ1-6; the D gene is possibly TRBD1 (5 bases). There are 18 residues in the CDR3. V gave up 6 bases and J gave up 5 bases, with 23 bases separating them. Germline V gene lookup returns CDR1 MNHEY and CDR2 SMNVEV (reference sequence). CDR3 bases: TGTGCCAGCAGACCCAGACGGGGGATCGTTCAGGATAATTCACCCCTCCACTTT. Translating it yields CASRPRRGIVQDNSPLHF.

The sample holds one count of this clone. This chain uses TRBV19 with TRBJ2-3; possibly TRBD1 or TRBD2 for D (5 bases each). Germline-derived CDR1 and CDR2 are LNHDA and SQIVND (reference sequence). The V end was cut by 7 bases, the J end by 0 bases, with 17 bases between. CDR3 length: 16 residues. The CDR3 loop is CASTDARGPSTDTQYF. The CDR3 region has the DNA TGTGCCAGTACCGACGCTCGGGGCCCTAGCACAGATACGCAGTATTTT.